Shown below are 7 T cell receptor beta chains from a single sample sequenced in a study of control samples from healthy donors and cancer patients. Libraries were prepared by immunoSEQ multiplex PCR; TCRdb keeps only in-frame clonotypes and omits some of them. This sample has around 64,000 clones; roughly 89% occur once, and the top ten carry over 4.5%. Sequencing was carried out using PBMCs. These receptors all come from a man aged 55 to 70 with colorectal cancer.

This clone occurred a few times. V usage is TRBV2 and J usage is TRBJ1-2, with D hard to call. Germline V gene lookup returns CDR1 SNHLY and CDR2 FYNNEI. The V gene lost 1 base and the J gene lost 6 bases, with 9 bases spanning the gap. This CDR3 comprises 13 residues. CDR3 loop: CASSEDLRDGYTF. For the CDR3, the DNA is TGTGCCAGCAGTGAAGATCTGAGGGATGGCTACACCTTC.

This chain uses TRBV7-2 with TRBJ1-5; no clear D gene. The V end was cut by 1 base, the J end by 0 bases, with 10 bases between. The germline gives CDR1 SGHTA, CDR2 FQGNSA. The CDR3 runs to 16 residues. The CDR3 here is CASSLGYSYSNQPQHF. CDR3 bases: TGTGCCAGCAGCTTAGGGTACAGTTATAGCAATCAGCCCCAGCATTTT. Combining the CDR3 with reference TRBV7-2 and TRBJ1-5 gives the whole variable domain GAGVSQSPSNKVTEKGKDVELRCDPISGHTALYWYRQSLGQGLEFLIYFQGNSAPDKSGLPSDRFSAERTGGSVSTLTIQRTQQEDSAVYLCASSLGYSYSNQPQHFGDGTRLSIL.

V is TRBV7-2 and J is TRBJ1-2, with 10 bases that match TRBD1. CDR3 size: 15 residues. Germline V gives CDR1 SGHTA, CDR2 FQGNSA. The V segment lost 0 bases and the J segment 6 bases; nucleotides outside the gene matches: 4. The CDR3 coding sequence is TGTGCCAGCAGCTTAGCGTGGACAGGGGGGAATGGCTACACCTTC. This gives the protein CASSLAWTGGNGYTF.

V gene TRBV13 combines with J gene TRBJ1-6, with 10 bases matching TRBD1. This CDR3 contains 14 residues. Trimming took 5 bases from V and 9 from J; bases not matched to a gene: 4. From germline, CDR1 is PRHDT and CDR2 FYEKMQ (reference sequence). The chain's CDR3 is CASSRQGATSPLHF. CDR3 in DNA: TGTGCCAGCAGCCGACAGGGGGCAACTTCACCCCTCCACTTT.

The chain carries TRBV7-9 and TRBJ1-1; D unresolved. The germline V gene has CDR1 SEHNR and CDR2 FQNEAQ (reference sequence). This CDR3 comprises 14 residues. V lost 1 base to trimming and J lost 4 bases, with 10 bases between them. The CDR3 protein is CASSLVGESTEAFF. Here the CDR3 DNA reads TGTGCCAGCAGCTTAGTAGGAGAGAGCACTGAAGCTTTCTTT. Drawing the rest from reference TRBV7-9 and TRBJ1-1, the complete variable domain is DTGVSQNPRHKITKRGQNVTFRCDPISEHNRLYWYRQTLGQGPEFLTYFQNEAQLEKSRLLSDRFSAERPKGSFSTLEIQRTEQGDSAMYLCASSLVGESTEAFFGQGTRLTVV.

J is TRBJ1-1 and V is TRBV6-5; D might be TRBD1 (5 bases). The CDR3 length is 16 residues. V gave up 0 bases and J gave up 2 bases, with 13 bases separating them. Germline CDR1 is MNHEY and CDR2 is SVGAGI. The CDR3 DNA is TGTGCCAGCAGTTACTCCTTGACAGCGTTAAACACTGAAGCTTTCTTT. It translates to CASSYSLTALNTEAFF.

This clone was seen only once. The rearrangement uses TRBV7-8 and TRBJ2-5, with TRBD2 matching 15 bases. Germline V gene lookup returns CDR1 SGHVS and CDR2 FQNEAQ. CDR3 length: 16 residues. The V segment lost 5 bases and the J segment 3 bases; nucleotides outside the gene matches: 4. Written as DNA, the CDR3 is TGTGCCAGCAGCGAGAGGACTAGCGGGGGGGAAGAGACCCAGTACTTC. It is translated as CASSERTSGGEETQYF.